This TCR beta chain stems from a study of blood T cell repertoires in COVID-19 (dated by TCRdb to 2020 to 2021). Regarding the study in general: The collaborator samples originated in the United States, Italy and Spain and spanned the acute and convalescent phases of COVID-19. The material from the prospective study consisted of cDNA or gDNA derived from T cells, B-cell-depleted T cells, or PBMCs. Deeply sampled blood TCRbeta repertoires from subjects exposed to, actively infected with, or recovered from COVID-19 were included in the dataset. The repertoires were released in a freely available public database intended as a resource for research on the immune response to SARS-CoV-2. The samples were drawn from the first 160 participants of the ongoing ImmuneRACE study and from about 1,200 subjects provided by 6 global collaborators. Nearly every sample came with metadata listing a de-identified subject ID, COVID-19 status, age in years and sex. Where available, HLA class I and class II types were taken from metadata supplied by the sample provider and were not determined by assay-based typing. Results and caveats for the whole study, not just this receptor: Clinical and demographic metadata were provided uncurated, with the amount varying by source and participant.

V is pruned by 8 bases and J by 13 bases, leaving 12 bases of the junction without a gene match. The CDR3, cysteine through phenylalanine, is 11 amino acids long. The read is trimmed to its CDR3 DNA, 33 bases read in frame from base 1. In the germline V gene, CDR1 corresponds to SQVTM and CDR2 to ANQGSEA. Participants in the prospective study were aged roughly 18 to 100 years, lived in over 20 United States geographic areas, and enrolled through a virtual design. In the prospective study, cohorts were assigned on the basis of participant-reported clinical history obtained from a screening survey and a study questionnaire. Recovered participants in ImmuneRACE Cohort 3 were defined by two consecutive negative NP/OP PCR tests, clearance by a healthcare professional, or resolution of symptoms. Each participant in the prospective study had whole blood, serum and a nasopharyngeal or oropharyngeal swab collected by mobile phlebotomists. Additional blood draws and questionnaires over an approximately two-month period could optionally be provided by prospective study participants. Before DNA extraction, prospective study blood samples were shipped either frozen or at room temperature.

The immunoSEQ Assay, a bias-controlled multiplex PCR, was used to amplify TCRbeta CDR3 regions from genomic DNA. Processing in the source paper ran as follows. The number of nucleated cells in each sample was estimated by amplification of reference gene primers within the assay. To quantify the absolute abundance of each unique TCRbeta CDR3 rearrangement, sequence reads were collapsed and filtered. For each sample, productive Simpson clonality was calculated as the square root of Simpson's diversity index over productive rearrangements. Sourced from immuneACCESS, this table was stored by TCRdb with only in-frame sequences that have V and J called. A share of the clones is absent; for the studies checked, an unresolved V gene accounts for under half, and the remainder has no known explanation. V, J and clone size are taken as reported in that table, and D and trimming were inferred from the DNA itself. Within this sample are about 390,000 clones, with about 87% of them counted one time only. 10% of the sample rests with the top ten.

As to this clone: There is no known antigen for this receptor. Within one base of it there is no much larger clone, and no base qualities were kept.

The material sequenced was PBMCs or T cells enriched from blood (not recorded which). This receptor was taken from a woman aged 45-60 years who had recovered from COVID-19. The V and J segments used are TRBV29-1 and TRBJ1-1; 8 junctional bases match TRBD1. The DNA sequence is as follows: TGCAGCTGGAATGAACAGGGGGAGGTTTTCTTT. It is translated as CSWNEQGEVFF.